The clone carrying this T cell receptor (beta chain) has a count of ten or more. The antigen is undetermined. This specimen comes from a study of T cells after yellow fever vaccination. 5'RACE template switching produced TCR cDNA carrying a universal primer site and UMIs. Each CDR3 protein gets one entry after TCRdb re-called the 5' RACE reads with MiXCR. The sample consists of some 350,000 distinct CDR3 sequences, about 4% of them appearing once. V was clipped by 2 bases and J by 6 bases; unmatched bases: 4. Germline values: CDR1 SGHAT, CDR2 FQNNGV. There are 14 residues in the CDR3. Study-wide results and limits: Reappearance after the booster was seen for most primary-vaccination clones, at 95% to 96% CD4 and 75% to 90% CD8. Abundant clonotypes from the bulk population could contaminate FACS-sorted repertoires. Peaking faster, on day 5 versus 15, the secondary response was nonetheless weaker.

The sequencing here drew on PBMCs, taken 5 days after the yellow fever booster vaccination. The TCR comes from a man between 18 and 35 years old who received the YFV17D yellow fever vaccine. The J gene is TRBJ2-1, the V gene TRBV11-2; 7 positions agree with TRBD1. CDR3 protein: CASSLRTGINEQFF. The CDR3 nucleotides read TGTGCCAGCAGCTTACGGACAGGAATCAATGAGCAGTTCTTC.